The 21 T cell receptor beta chains given below trace back to one sample, sequenced in a study of T cell changes during pregnancy in multiple sclerosis. Measured with immunoSEQ multiplex PCR; TCRdb has only the in-frame clones, and not every one. The sample records 55,000 to 80,000 clones, around 94% being singletons. The specimen comprised peripheral blood, sampled in the third trimester of pregnancy. The source is a female donor with multiple sclerosis, enrolled in a pregnancy study.

The chain is built from TRBV18 and TRBJ1-2; D is perhaps TRBD1 (5 bases). Germline values: CDR1 KGHSH, CDR2 LQKENI. V lost 6 bases to trimming and J lost 8 bases, with 16 bases between them. The CDR3 contains 13 residues. The CDR3 protein is CASSRGGDEGYTF. In DNA, the CDR3 is TGTGCCAGCTCGCGCGGGGGGGATGAAGGCTACACCTTC.

The J gene is TRBJ1-2, the V gene TRBV7-3; D gene unclear. Germline loops: CDR1 SGHTA, CDR2 FQGTGA. V lost 5 bases to trimming and J lost 9 bases, with 16 bases between them. This CDR3 spans 13 amino acids. The CDR3 loop reads CASSLQRSGSYTF. CDR3 sequence (DNA): TGTGCCAGCAGCCTTCAAAGGTCGGGGAGCTACACCTTC.

The J gene is TRBJ1-2, the V gene TRBV7-9; 9 nucleotides match TRBD1. The CDR3 is 15 residues long. Looked up from germline, CDR1 is SEHNR and CDR2 is FQNEAQ (reference sequence). V lost 5 bases, J lost 3 bases, and 7 bases stayed unmatched. CDR3 sequence: CASSLGQGLDYGYTF. The CDR3 nucleotides read TGTGCCAGCAGCCTGGGACAGGGTCTCGACTATGGCTACACCTTC.

This clone showed up just a few times. This chain joins TRBV7-7 and TRBJ2-7, with 10 bases lining up with TRBD1. The CDR3 loop spans 13 amino acids. From germline, CDR1 is SSHAT and CDR2 FNYEAQ (reference sequence). V lost 5 bases to trimming and J lost 6 bases; unmatched junction nucleotides: 4. Here the CDR3 reads CASSPGTGVEQYF. Here the CDR3 DNA reads TGTGCCAGCAGCCCCGGGACAGGGGTCGAGCAGTACTTC.

The chain carries TRBV4-3 and TRBJ2-1; possible D gene TRBD2, 6 bases. The germline CDR1 and CDR2 sequences are LGHNA and YSLEER. With 3 bases removed from V and 2 bases from J, the gap between germline ends came to 8 bases. This CDR3 contains 14 residues. CDR3 loop: CASSQGGAYNEQFF. CDR3 DNA: TGCGCCAGCAGCCAGGGCGGGGCCTACAATGAGCAGTTCTTC.

The J gene is TRBJ2-1, the V gene TRBV4-1; D is possibly TRBD2 (5 bases). CDR1 and CDR2 (germline): MGHRA, YSYEKL. Trimming removed 4 bases at V and 4 bases at J, with 11 bases between. CDR3 length: 14 residues. CDR3 coding DNA: TGCGCCAGCAGCCGTTCGACGGGGTACAATGAGCAGTTCTTC. This gives the protein CASSRSTGYNEQFF.

The chain uses TRBV4-1 and TRBJ1-1; D is perhaps TRBD1 (6 bases). The V end was cut by 6 bases, the J end by 5 bases, with 13 bases between. The germline V gene encodes CDR1 MGHRA and CDR2 YSYEKL. There are 13 residues in the CDR3. CDR3 in amino acids: CASRSGAGTEAFF. CDR3 sequence (DNA): TGCGCCAGCAGGTCAGGGGCCGGTACTGAAGCTTTCTTT.

The rearrangement uses TRBV27 and TRBJ2-7; D perhaps matches TRBD1 (5 bases). The CDR3 consists of 15 residues. Germline CDR1 MNHEY, CDR2 SMNVEV (reference sequence). V dropped 2 bases and J dropped 2 bases, with 13 bases sitting between them. This CDR3 is CASSLRAGLAYEQYF. DNA of the CDR3: TGTGCCAGCAGTTTACGGGCAGGGTTAGCCTACGAGCAGTACTTC.

This chain links TRBV7-6 with TRBJ1-2, with D perhaps TRBD1 (6 bases). The CDR3 is made up of 13 amino acids. Per the germline V gene, CDR1 is SGHVS and CDR2 is FNYEAQ. Deletions cut 4 bases from V and 8 bases from J, with 14 bases between. The CDR3 sequence is CASSWGGARGYTF. The CDR3 DNA sequence: TGTGCCAGCAGCTGGGGGGGGGCGAGAGGCTACACCTTC.

This clone was detected only once. The J gene is TRBJ2-7, the V gene TRBV27, with D perhaps matching TRBD1 (6 bases). The CDR3 length is 15 residues. Germline CDR1 MNHEY, CDR2 SMNVEV (reference sequence). The V end lost 3 bases, the J end lost 4 bases, and 16 bases lay between the germline ends. CDR3 region: CASSFSQGRLYEQYF. The CDR3 region has the DNA TGTGCCAGCAGTTTCTCACAGGGCCGGCTTTACGAGCAGTACTTC.

The chain couples TRBV7-9 to TRBJ2-7; no firm D call. The germline CDR1 and CDR2 sequences are SEHNR and FQNEAQ (reference sequence). V was trimmed by 1 base and J by 4 bases, leaving 5 bases between them. The CDR3 contains 12 residues. The CDR3 DNA follows: TGTGCCAGCAGCTTAGGCAGTTACGAGCAGTACTTC. It translates to CASSLGSYEQYF.

The rearrangement joins TRBV10-3 to TRBJ1-2, with D perhaps matching TRBD1 (6 bases). Deletions cut 3 bases from V and 8 bases from J, with 13 bases between. Germline-derived CDR1 and CDR2 are ENHRY and SYGVKD. CDR3 length: 13 residues. The CDR3 bases are TGTGCCATCAGTGACCGACCAGGGGACGGCTACACCTTC. Protein product: CAISDRPGDGYTF.

This clone appeared a single time. The chain recombines TRBV4-2 with TRBJ1-2; D may be TRBD1 (6 bases). The CDR3 contains 14 residues. The germline V gene has CDR1 LGHNA and CDR2 YNFKEQ. The germline V and J ends were trimmed by 4 bases and 1 base, with 10 bases remaining between them. The CDR3 nucleotides read TGTGCCAGCAGCCCGACAGGACTTAACTATGGCTACACCTTC. This translates into CASSPTGLNYGYTF.

This sequence joins TRBV6-1 and TRBJ2-3; TRBD2 might be the D (6 bases). Trimming took off 6 bases at V and 1 base at J, with 14 bases between the two ends. Germline V gives CDR1 MNHNS, CDR2 SASEGT. The length of the CDR3 is 15 residues. CDR3 nucleotides: TGTGCCAGCAGGAAAGGAGGGGCAGGCACAGATACGCAGTATTTT. Translation gives CASRKGGAGTDTQYF.

The J gene is TRBJ2-3, the V gene TRBV6-4, with 8 bases lining up with TRBD2. Trimming removed 0 bases from V and 4 bases from J; junction bases left unmatched: 9. The CDR3 has 17 amino acids. Looked up from germline, CDR1 is MRHNA and CDR2 is SNTAGT. The CDR3 region is CASSDSPGGGLADTQYF. CDR3 nucleotides: TGTGCCAGCAGTGACTCTCCCGGGGGGGGCCTTGCAGATACGCAGTATTTT.

This chain links TRBV30 with TRBJ2-1, with 8 bases aligning to TRBD1. Germline loops: CDR1 GTSNPN, CDR2 SVGIG (reference sequence). The length of the CDR3 is 17 residues. V lost 2 bases to trimming and J lost 2 bases; unmatched junction nucleotides: 11. In DNA, the CDR3 is TGTGCCTGGAGTCCGTCCCGGGACAGGATCCCCTACAATGAGCAGTTCTTC. Protein product: CAWSPSRDRIPYNEQFF.

The sample holds one count of this clone. The chain is built from TRBV10-3 and TRBJ2-7, with D tentatively TRBD2 (6 bases). CDR1 is ENHRY and CDR2 is SYGVKD in the germline V gene. Trimming took off 6 bases at V and 2 bases at J, with 11 bases between the two ends. The CDR3 spans 13 residues. As DNA, the CDR3 is TGTGCCATCAGGAGTAGCGGACCCTACGAGCAGTACTTC. As protein: CAIRSSGPYEQYF.

CDR3 in DNA: TGTGCCAGCAGCTCCGCGAGGGCAGTGAACACTGAAGCTTTCTTT. It is translated as CASSSARAVNTEAFF. The V gene is TRBV5-4, the J gene TRBJ1-1; D unclear. V was shortened by 3 bases and J by 0 bases, with 12 bases between the two germline ends. Germline V gene data show CDR1 as SGHNT and CDR2 as YYREEE (reference sequence). The CDR3 extends over 15 amino acids.

The rearrangement uses TRBV19 and TRBJ1-4; 11 nucleotides align to TRBD1. V shed 5 bases and J 8 bases; nucleotides not matched to a gene: 4. The length of the CDR3 is 14 residues. The V gene's germline CDR1 is LNHDA and CDR2 SQIVND (reference sequence). CDR3 loop: CASSGQGALEKLFF. The CDR3 DNA sequence: TGTGCCAGTAGTGGACAGGGGGCATTGGAAAAACTGTTTTTT.

This rearrangement joins TRBV9 to TRBJ2-1; TRBD2 agrees at 8 bases. Germline trimming cut 0 bases from V and 0 bases from J; bases unmatched to any gene: 5. In germline, CDR1 is SGDLS, CDR2 YYNGEE. This CDR3 comprises 17 residues. Here the CDR3 reads CASSVGSGTSSYNEQFF. In DNA form, the CDR3 reads TGTGCCAGCAGCGTAGGTAGCGGGACGAGCTCCTACAATGAGCAGTTCTTC.

V usage is TRBV7-9 and J usage is TRBJ1-4; 7 nucleotides line up with TRBD1. The CDR3 has 15 residues. Germline CDR1 SEHNR, CDR2 FQNEAQ (reference sequence). V was clipped by 4 bases and J by 4 bases; unmatched bases: 6. CDR3 in amino acids: CASSSRDRHNEKLFF. In nucleotides, the CDR3 is TGTGCCAGCAGCTCCCGGGACAGACATAATGAAAAACTGTTTTTT.